These T cell receptor beta chains were read from a single sample in a study of cytomegalovirus exposure and HLA in healthy donors. The assay was immunoSEQ multiplex PCR, and TCRdb's table has in-frame clones only and misses some. Its clone listing holds around 100,000 clones. Sequencing input: PBMCs. These receptors were obtained from a man aged 25-40 years in good health and CMV-seronegative. Both conserved end residues are part of each CDR3. The order of the fields is D gene, J gene, V gene, CDR3 DNA, CDR3 protein. D genes are given only for firm matches.

NA,TRBJ2-1,TRBV5-1,TGCGCCAGCAGCTTGGAGGCTAGCCACAATGAGCAGTTCTTC,CASSLEASHNEQFF
NA,TRBJ2-3,TRBV11-2,TGTGCCAGCAGCTCACTAGCCGAGGGAGATACGCAGTATTTT,CASSSLAEGDTQYF
NA,TRBJ2-2,TRBV11-1,TGTGCCAGCAGCGCTCAAGGGGGGAACACCGGGGAGCTGTTTTTT,CASSAQGGNTGELFF
NA,TRBJ1-6,TRBV7-6,TGTGCCAGCAGCCCTGAGGGCTTTGGGAATAATTCACCCCTCCACTTT,CASSPEGFGNNSPLHF
NA,TRBJ2-3,TRBV4-1,TGCGCCAGCTCCGGGGTTCCGGGTCCTAGCACAGATACGCAGTATTTT,CASSGVPGPSTDTQYF
TRBD2,TRBJ2-3,TRBV7-3,TGTGCCAGCAGCTTAGTCGGGGGGTCCACAGATACGCAGTATTTT,CASSLVGGSTDTQYF
TRBD1,TRBJ1-1,TRBV5-1,TGCGCCAGCAGCCTGACAGGGGTAGATACTGAAGCTTTCTTT,CASSLTGVDTEAFF
NA,TRBJ1-5,TRBV28,TGTGCCAGCAGTCAGGGTATCAATCAGCCCCAGCATTTT,CASSQGINQPQHF
TRBD2,TRBJ2-3,TRBV4-2,TGTGCCAGCAGCCAAGATCGGGTCCAGCGGGGGGCAGATACGCAGTATTTT,CASSQDRVQRGADTQYF
TRBD1,TRBJ1-2,TRBV7-2,TGTGCCAGCAGCCGGCCGGGCAGGGGGTTTTCCTATGGCTACACCTTC,CASSRPGRGFSYGYTF
NA,TRBJ1-1,TRBV5-4,TGTGCCAGCAGTTCGCAGATGAACACTGAAGCTTTCTTT,CASSSQMNTEAFF
TRBD1,TRBJ1-6,TRBV6-1,TGTGCCAGCCTTGACCGAGACAGGGTAGGATCACCCCTCCACTTT,CASLDRDRVGSPLHF
NA,TRBJ1-1,TRBV10-2,TGCGCCAGCAGTGAAGTGGGGCTTCTGGTCGCTGAAGCTTTCTTT,CASSEVGLLVAEAFF
TRBD2,TRBJ2-3,TRBV7-9,TGTGCCAGCAGCTTAGCGTCGGCGGGGGGTTCTACAGATACGCAGTATTTT,CASSLASAGGSTDTQYF
NA,TRBJ2-3,TRBV5-6,TGTGCCAGCAGCCCTCGGGGACTCCCCACAGATACGCAGTATTTT,CASSPRGLPTDTQYF
NA,TRBJ2-4,TRBV5-1,TGCGCCAGCAGCTTGGACACAGGCCTTATAGCCAAAAACATTCAGTACTTC,CASSLDTGLIAKNIQYF
TRBD2,TRBJ2-2,TRBV10-3,TGTGCCATCAGTGAAAGTCTAGCGGGGGGAAGAGGGGAGCTGTTTTTT,CAISESLAGGRGELFF
TRBD1,TRBJ1-2,TRBV7-9,TGTGCCAGCAGCCAGGGAGCAGGGGGCGCGAACACCTTC,CASSQGAGGANTF
TRBD1,TRBJ2-5,TRBV2,TGTGCCAGCAGTTACAGGGGGCTTGAGACCCAGTACTTC,CASSYRGLETQYF
TRBD1,TRBJ2-3,TRBV5-1,TGCGCCAGCAGCGGGGACAGGGCAGATACGCAGTATTTT,CASSGDRADTQYF
NA,TRBJ2-7,TRBV18,TGTGCCAGCTCACCACCTGGCGGACATCTGGGGGAGCAGTACTTC,CASSPPGGHLGEQYF
NA,TRBJ2-2,TRBV7-6,TGTGCCAGCAGCTTAAGTCGGTCAGGGGTCGGGGAGCTGTTTTTT,CASSLSRSGVGELFF
NA,TRBJ1-6,TRBV7-2,TGTGCCAGCAGCCCTAGGCTGGGTTCCAATTCACCCCTCCACTTT,CASSPRLGSNSPLHF
NA,TRBJ1-6,TRBV30,TGTGCCTGGAGAGATGCCAGGCGTGATAATTCACCCCTCCACTTT,CAWRDARRDNSPLHF
TRBD1,TRBJ2-2,TRBV6-8,TGTGCCAGCAGTTTTCTCAGGGGGCGAGACGGGGAGCTGTTTTTT,CASSFLRGRDGELFF